One and the same sample provided the 28 T cell receptor beta chains below, sequenced in a study of STAT3 mutations in large granular lymphocyte leukemia. Study results and limitations: Every T-cell large granular lymphocyte leukemia patient had at least one immunodominant TCR beta clonotype.

Method: immunoSEQ multiplex PCR; TCRdb's copy keeps in-frame clones and lacks some. The sample consists of roughly 13,000 clones, 88% of them appearing once. No antigen has been identified for these receptors. Material: PBMCs. The receptors here all came from a human donor with T large granular lymphocyte leukemia. Some clones in this sample may be carry-over from other donors' samples.

The rearrangement links TRBV25-1 to TRBJ1-1; TRBD1 agrees at 7 bases. Germline CDR1 and CDR2: MGHDK and SYGVNS. The V gene end was trimmed by 6 bases and the J gene end by 3 bases; junction bases not matched to a gene: 13. CDR3 length: 16 amino acids. DNA of the CDR3: TGTGCCAGCAGGCCTCCTGGGGGGACAGCCCACACTGAAGCTTTCTTT. This gives the protein CASRPPGGTAHTEAFF.

The V call is TRBV6-6, the J call TRBJ1-2; D call uncertain. The CDR3 covers 12 residues. The V end lost 2 bases, the J end lost 8 bases, and 9 bases lay between the germline ends. CDR1 is MNHNY and CDR2 is SVGAGI in the germline V gene (reference sequence). CDR3 bases: TGTGCCAGCAGTTACAGGGTGGAAGGCTACACCTTC. Translating gives CASSYRVEGYTF.

The V and J genes are TRBV5-4 and TRBJ1-1, with a possible D match to TRBD1 (5 bases). Deletions cut 2 bases from V and 4 bases from J, with 15 bases between. The germline CDR1 and CDR2 sequences are SGHNT and YYREEE (reference sequence). CDR3 length equals 15 residues. CDR3 bases: TGTGCCAGCAGCTTCGGTGGGGCTTTGGGCACTGAAGCTTTCTTT. Residues: CASSFGGALGTEAFF.

The J gene is TRBJ2-3, the V gene TRBV7-9; 12 bases are a match to TRBD2. V lost 1 base, J lost 4 bases, and 3 bases stayed unmatched. In germline, CDR1 is SEHNR, CDR2 FQNEAQ (reference sequence). This CDR3 comprises 16 residues. CDR3 DNA sequence: TGTGCCAGCAGCTTAGTACTAGCGGGAGGTGCAGATACGCAGTATTTT. The encoded protein is CASSLVLAGGADTQYF.

V usage is TRBV5-1 and J usage is TRBJ1-5; no clear D. V lost 0 bases and J lost 1, with 5 bases in between. The CDR3 spans 14 residues. Germline lookup yields CDR1 SGHRS and CDR2 YFSETQ. CDR3 sequence (DNA): TGCGCCAGCAGCTTGGCGGACAGCAATCAGCCCCAGCATTTT. Amino acid sequence: CASSLADSNQPQHF.

The chain recombines TRBV5-4 with TRBJ1-1; D is ambiguous. The germline V gene encodes CDR1 SGHNT and CDR2 YYREEE (reference sequence). V lost 0 bases and J lost 1, with 4 bases in between. The CDR3 runs 13 residues. The DNA for the CDR3 is TGTGCCAGCAGCTTGGATCCGAACACTGAAGCTTTCTTT. This codes for CASSLDPNTEAFF.

The chain employs TRBV19 and TRBJ1-5, with unresolved D. CDR1 LNHDA and CDR2 SQIVND come from the germline V gene (reference sequence). The CDR3 runs to 16 residues. V was pared by 7 bases and J by 1 base, with 17 bases between. The CDR3 sequence is CASTHRAEASNQPQHF. The CDR3 DNA follows: TGTGCCAGTACCCATCGGGCGGAGGCAAGCAATCAGCCCCAGCATTTT.

This sequence joins TRBV29-1 and TRBJ2-3; D possibly corresponds to TRBD2 (5 bases). CDR1 SQVTM and CDR2 ANQGSEA come from the germline V gene. This CDR3 spans 12 amino acids. Trimming shortened V by 3 bases and J by 3 bases, and 7 bases separated the two germline ends. The CDR3 DNA is TGCAGCGTTGACCCGGGGACAGATACGCAGTATTTT. As protein: CSVDPGTDTQYF.

V usage is TRBV11-2 and J usage is TRBJ2-5; TRBD2 matches at 7 bases. Trimming removed 1 base from V and 1 base from J; junction bases left unmatched: 0. The germline V gene has CDR1 SGHAT and CDR2 FQNNGV. The CDR3 length is 14 residues. CDR3 nucleotides: TGTGCCAGCAGCTTAGCGGGAGGCCAAGAGACCCAGTACTTC. It yields the protein CASSLAGGQETQYF.

The V and J genes are TRBV4-3 and TRBJ2-2; D unresolved. V lost 1 base, J lost 1 base, and 7 bases lay in between. Looked up from germline, CDR1 is LGHNA and CDR2 is YSLEER. This CDR3 contains 15 residues. The CDR3 reads CASSQGQENTGELFF. DNA of the CDR3: TGCGCCAGCAGCCAAGGCCAAGAGAACACCGGGGAGCTGTTTTTT.

J is TRBJ1-1 and V is TRBV20-1; tentative D call: TRBD1 (5 bases). This CDR3 comprises 11 residues. Germline V gene data show CDR1 as DFQATT and CDR2 as SNEGSKA (reference sequence). With 5 bases removed from V and 5 bases from J, the gap between germline ends came to 9 bases. In DNA, the CDR3 is TGCAGTGCTCGTAAGGGGACTGAAGCTTTCTTT. This encodes CSARKGTEAFF.

This clone has just a few counts. V is TRBV19 and J is TRBJ2-2; the D gene is possibly TRBD1 (5 bases). Trimming shortened V by 5 bases and J by 1 base, and 8 bases separated the two germline ends. Germline CDR1 and CDR2: LNHDA and SQIVND (reference sequence). This CDR3 spans 14 amino acids. The CDR3 sequence: CASSVGQNTGELFF. CDR3 sequence (DNA): TGTGCCAGTAGTGTCGGACAGAACACCGGGGAGCTGTTTTTT.

The chain carries TRBV28 and TRBJ1-2; no firm D call. Germline assignment: CDR1 MDHEN and CDR2 SYDVKM. Trimming took off 7 bases at V and 6 bases at J, with 15 bases between the two ends. The CDR3 sequence is 13 residues long. The CDR3 loop is CASTLGRFNGYTF. CDR3 DNA: TGTGCCAGCACGTTAGGTCGATTTAATGGCTACACCTTC.

This chain connects TRBV27 to TRBJ2-5; TRBD2 agrees at 15 bases. Germline V gene sequence: CDR1 MNHEY, CDR2 SMNVEV (reference sequence). The CDR3 extends over 17 amino acids. Germline trimming cut 5 bases from V and 4 bases from J; bases unmatched to any gene: 8. The CDR3 DNA sequence: TGTGCCAGCAGTCCCGGACTAGCGGGAGGGTGGGGAGAGACCCAGTACTTC. It translates to CASSPGLAGGWGETQYF.

The chain links TRBV11-1 to TRBJ1-1; possible D gene TRBD1, 5 bases. This CDR3 comprises 14 residues. Trimming stripped 5 bases from V and 4 bases from J, with 14 bases between. Germline assignment: CDR1 SGHAT and CDR2 FQDESV (reference sequence). CDR3 amino acids: CASSPRSGFTEAFF. CDR3 DNA sequence: TGTGCCAGCAGCCCCCGCTCAGGGTTCACTGAAGCTTTCTTT.

The count of this clone is one. V and J are TRBV5-1 and TRBJ1-1; D gene ambiguous. From germline, CDR1 is SGHRS and CDR2 YFSETQ. V dropped 5 bases and J dropped 4 bases, with 12 bases sitting between them. This CDR3 has 13 amino acids. In nucleotides, the CDR3 is TGCGCCAGCAGGGTGGAGGGTTTCACTGAAGCTTTCTTT. This codes for CASRVEGFTEAFF.

The rearrangement links TRBV9 to TRBJ2-3; D possibly matches TRBD1 or TRBD2 (5 bases each). CDR1 is SGDLS and CDR2 is YYNGEE in the germline V gene. The CDR3 consists of 16 residues. V was cut by 3 bases and J by 0 bases, with 14 bases left in between. CDR3 protein: CASSAGTAFSTDTQYF. CDR3 in DNA: TGTGCCAGCAGCGCGGGGACGGCGTTTAGCACAGATACGCAGTATTTT.

The J gene is TRBJ1-5, the V gene TRBV10-2; 8 bases agree with TRBD1. V shed 0 bases and J 7 bases; nucleotides not matched to a gene: 5. CDR3 size: 15 residues. Germline assignment: CDR1 WSHSY and CDR2 SAAADI. CDR3 loop: CASSESRAGGQPQHF. In nucleotides, the CDR3 is TGCGCCAGCAGTGAGTCGAGGGCAGGGGGCCAGCCCCAGCATTTT.

This rearrangement joins TRBV28 to TRBJ1-5; tentatively, D is TRBD1 (5 bases). The CDR3 length is 15 residues. The germline gives CDR1 MDHEN, CDR2 SYDVKM. Trimming took off 6 bases at V and 2 bases at J, with 14 bases between the two ends. The CDR3 sequence: CASRSPGGGNQPQHF. DNA of the CDR3: TGTGCCAGCAGGTCCCCCGGAGGGGGCAATCAGCCCCAGCATTTT. Drawing the rest from reference TRBV28 and TRBJ1-5, the complete variable domain is DVKVTQSSRYLVKRTGEKVFLECVQDMDHENMFWYRQDPGLGLRLIYFSYDVKMKEKGDIPEGYSVSREKKERFSLILESASTNQTSMYLCASRSPGGGNQPQHFGDGTRLSIL.

The chain has TRBV5-1 and TRBJ2-6; D call uncertain. Germline loops: CDR1 SGHRS, CDR2 YFSETQ. V was pared by 3 bases and J by 0 bases, with 7 bases between. This CDR3 has 15 residues. The CDR3 loop is CASSWDFSGANVLTF. CDR3 DNA: TGCGCCAGCAGCTGGGATTTCTCTGGGGCCAACGTCCTGACTTTC. Full variable domain (rest looked up from reference TRBV5-1 and TRBJ2-6): KAGVTQTPRYLIKTRGQQVTLSCSPISGHRSVSWYQQTPGQGLQFLFEYFSETQRNKGNFPGRFSGRQFSNSRSEMNVSTLELGDSALYLCASSWDFSGANVLTFGAGSRLTVL.

With respect to this clone: Other DNA sequences from this sample encode an identical CDR3 as well. The chain couples TRBV5-8 to TRBJ1-6, with a weak D call TRBD1 (5 bases). Trimming pared 0 bases from V and 0 bases from J, leaving 7 bases between. Germline-derived CDR1 and CDR2 are SGHTS and YDEGEE. This CDR3 is built from 16 residues. As DNA, the CDR3 is TGTGCCAGCAGCTTGGCAGGGAGCTCCTATAATTCACCCCTCCACTTT. The encoded protein is CASSLAGSSYNSPLHF.

By sample fraction, this clone is medium-sized. Different DNA sequences within this sample yield the same CDR3. The rearrangement joins TRBV10-2 to TRBJ1-2; no clear D. Germline assignment: CDR1 WSHSY and CDR2 SAAADI. V shed 4 bases and J shed 5 bases, with 5 bases lying between them. CDR3 length: 11 amino acids. CDR3 protein: CASSADYGYTF. In DNA form, the CDR3 reads TGCGCCAGCAGTGCGGATTATGGCTACACCTTC.

The chain employs TRBV5-1 and TRBJ1-2, with 9 positions matching TRBD1. This CDR3 has 13 residues. Looked up from germline, CDR1 is SGHRS and CDR2 is YFSETQ. V dropped 3 bases and J dropped 10; count of bases not matched to a gene: 7. This CDR3 is CASSWTGARDYTF. DNA for the CDR3: TGCGCCAGCAGCTGGACAGGGGCCCGTGACTACACCTTC.

The J gene is TRBJ2-2, the V gene TRBV27; D gene unclear. CDR1 and CDR2 from the germline V gene are MNHEY and SMNVEV (reference sequence). The CDR3 runs to 12 residues. V lost 5 bases, J lost 10 bases, and 11 bases lay in between. For the CDR3, the DNA is TGTGCCAGCAGTCCCGCCCGAGCGGAGCTGTTTTTT. Translating gives CASSPARAELFF.

The chain is built from TRBV5-1 and TRBJ2-3, with TRBD1 as a possible D gene (5 bases). The CDR3 is made up of 14 amino acids. The germline gives CDR1 SGHRS, CDR2 YFSETQ. Trimming took off 6 bases at V and 1 base at J, with 12 bases between the two ends. CDR3 coding DNA: TGCGCCAGCACCCTGCAGACAGGCACAGATACGCAGTATTTT. Translating it yields CASTLQTGTDTQYF.

The sample holds a few counts of this clone. V is TRBV7-9 and J is TRBJ2-2, with TRBD1 matching 8 bases. The CDR3 has 16 amino acids. CDR1 and CDR2 from the germline V gene are SEHNR and FQNEAQ (reference sequence). V lost 5 bases to trimming and J lost 6 bases; unmatched junction nucleotides: 11. CDR3 amino acids: CASSLRPTGEAGELFF. The DNA of the CDR3 is TGTGCCAGCAGCCTCCGCCCGACAGGGGAGGCCGGGGAGCTGTTTTTT.

The CDR3 coding sequence is TGTGCCAGCTCAAGTCGGACGGGCCGGCACCCCTACGAGCAGTACTTC. Protein: CASSSRTGRHPYEQYF. The genes are TRBV18 and TRBJ2-7; D uncertain. CDR1 and CDR2 (germline): KGHSH, LQKENI. CDR3 length equals 16 residues. V was trimmed by 5 bases and J by 2 bases, leaving 19 bases between them.

V usage is TRBV5-6 and J usage is TRBJ1-6; tentatively, D is TRBD1 (5 bases). The length of the CDR3 is 15 residues. The germline V gene encodes CDR1 SGHDT and CDR2 YYEEEE. V lost 0 bases to trimming and J lost 10 bases, with 14 bases between them. The CDR3 DNA reads as TGTGCCAGCAGCTTGGGGGGGGGATTGGGATCACCCCTCCACTTT. Its translation: CASSLGGGLGSPLHF.